The 14 T cell receptor beta chains below come from one sample, sequenced in a study of T cells in localized non-small cell lung cancer. Profiled with immunoSEQ multiplex PCR; TCRdb holds only in-frame clones, not every one. The repertoire holds around 22,000 clones, approximately 89% seen once, with around 9.9% in the top ten. The material was peripheral blood mononuclear cells, obtained before any cancer treatment. These receptors came from a woman aged 35 to 75 with stage III lung adenocarcinoma.

The CDR3 reads CASMNAGEETQYF. CDR3 sequence (DNA): TGTGCCAGCATGAACGCGGGAGAAGAGACCCAGTACTTC. This chain connects TRBV2 to TRBJ2-5, with 7 nucleotides matching TRBD2. CDR1 is SNHLY, CDR2 FYNNEI, per germline. This CDR3 has 13 amino acids. Losses at the gene ends were 7 bases for V and 3 bases for J; bases not matched to a gene: 5.

V gene TRBV7-6 combines with J gene TRBJ1-3, with D perhaps TRBD1 (5 bases). CDR1 is SGHVS, CDR2 FNYEAQ, per germline. V shed 1 base and J shed 1 base, with 8 bases lying between them. The CDR3 totals 15 residues. This chain's CDR3 is CASSLGAGSGNTIYF. The CDR3 DNA follows: TGTGCCAGCAGCTTAGGAGCAGGGTCTGGAAACACCATATATTTT.

This sequence joins TRBV6-1 and TRBJ1-5; D uncertain. Germline CDR1 MNHNS, CDR2 SASEGT. Trimming removed 4 bases at V and 6 bases at J, with 13 bases between. This CDR3 contains 14 residues. DNA of the CDR3: TGTGCCAGCAGTGCACGGCTTAGAGGTCAGCCCCAGCATTTT. Its protein is CASSARLRGQPQHF.

The chain is built from TRBV6-5 and TRBJ1-2; no clear D. Trimming removed 8 bases from V and 7 bases from J, with 20 bases in between. The CDR3 loop spans 14 amino acids. CDR1 and CDR2 (germline): MNHEY, SVGAGI. CDR3 loop: CASRAFIRNGGYTF. CDR3 DNA sequence: TGTGCCAGCCGTGCTTTTATCAGGAACGGTGGCTACACCTTC.

The rearrangement uses TRBV10-3 and TRBJ2-7, with unresolved D. Germline lookup yields CDR1 ENHRY and CDR2 SYGVKD. This CDR3 is built from 12 residues. V gave up 8 bases and J gave up 0 bases, with 8 bases separating them. CDR3 protein: CAIRHSSYEQYF. The CDR3 DNA sequence: TGTGCCATCCGCCATAGCTCCTACGAGCAGTACTTC.

J is TRBJ2-1 and V is TRBV19, with 8 bases lining up with TRBD2. CDR1 is LNHDA, CDR2 SQIVND, per germline (reference sequence). CDR3 length equals 14 residues. Losses at the gene ends were 6 bases for V and 3 bases for J; bases not matched to a gene: 4. The CDR3 protein is CASSRGGDYNEQFF. The CDR3 region has the DNA TGTGCCAGTAGCCGGGGGGGGGACTACAATGAGCAGTTCTTC.

The V gene is TRBV10-2, the J gene TRBJ1-1; D is perhaps TRBD1 (6 bases). Germline V gene sequence: CDR1 WSHSY, CDR2 SAAADI. This CDR3 comprises 13 residues. The ends were cut back, 2 bases at V and 7 bases at J, with 11 bases in the middle. CDR3 bases: TGCGCCAGCAGTGAGACCCCAGGGGATGAAGCTTTCTTT. Its translation is CASSETPGDEAFF.

V and J are TRBV9 and TRBJ1-5; D gene uncertain. CDR3 size: 15 residues. V was clipped by 0 bases and J by 3 bases, with 10 bases between them. Looked up from germline, CDR1 is SGDLS and CDR2 is YYNGEE. CDR3 sequence reads: CASSVEGGYNQPQHF. CDR3 in DNA: TGTGCCAGCAGCGTAGAGGGCGGTTACAATCAGCCCCAGCATTTT.

V usage is TRBV18 and J usage is TRBJ1-1; perhaps TRBD1 as D (5 bases). Per germline, CDR1 KGHSH and CDR2 LQKENI. The CDR3 loop spans 12 amino acids. Trimming removed 6 bases from V and 7 bases from J, with 12 bases in between. The CDR3 nucleotides read TGTGCCAGCTCCCTCGGGACGGATGAAGCTTTCTTT. Its protein is CASSLGTDEAFF.

The chain has TRBV6-1 and TRBJ2-1; 9 bases align to TRBD2. The germline CDR1 and CDR2 sequences are MNHNS and SASEGT. This CDR3 is built from 15 residues. J gave up 9 bases and V 8 bases, and 14 bases lay outside the gene matches. The CDR3 nucleotides are TGTGCCAGCTCCCGGGCTAGCGGGAATTATGTTGAGCAGTTCTTC. The encoded protein is CASSRASGNYVEQFF.

The V gene is TRBV7-2, the J gene TRBJ1-1; TRBD1 might be the D (5 bases). The germline V gene encodes CDR1 SGHTA and CDR2 FQGNSA. The V and J ends lost 4 bases and 1 base respectively, with 10 bases between them. The CDR3 consists of 14 residues. This CDR3 reads CASSSQGSNTEAFF. The CDR3 nucleotides read TGTGCCAGCAGCTCCCAGGGTTCGAACACTGAAGCTTTCTTT.

This rearrangement joins TRBV30 to TRBJ2-7; D ambiguous. The CDR3 length is 15 residues. Germline assignment: CDR1 GTSNPN and CDR2 SVGIG (reference sequence). Trimming shortened V by 0 bases and J by 0 bases, and 12 bases separated the two germline ends. The CDR3 reads CAWSVGLYSSYEQYF. In nucleotides, the CDR3 is TGTGCCTGGAGTGTTGGGCTTTACAGCTCCTACGAGCAGTACTTC.

The V call is TRBV5-1, the J call TRBJ2-5; maybe TRBD1 (5 bases). Gene TRBJ2-7 matches the end of the DNA better, so the J call may be wrong. The germline CDR1 and CDR2 sequences are SGHRS and YFSETQ. CDR3 size: 17 residues. The CDR3 here is CASSLALATALAYEQYF. In DNA, the CDR3 is TGCGCCAGCAGCTTGGCCCTCGCGACAGCCCTAGCCTACGAGCAGTACTTC.

The chain recombines TRBV19 with TRBJ2-1, with D possibly being TRBD1 (5 bases). This CDR3 spans 16 amino acids. Germline values: CDR1 LNHDA, CDR2 SQIVND (reference sequence). V lost 3 bases and J lost 6, with 18 bases in between. The CDR3 DNA follows: TGTGCCAGTAGTATTGGGGCAGGTGCGCCCCTCAATGAGCAGTTCTTC. This codes for CASSIGAGAPLNEQFF.